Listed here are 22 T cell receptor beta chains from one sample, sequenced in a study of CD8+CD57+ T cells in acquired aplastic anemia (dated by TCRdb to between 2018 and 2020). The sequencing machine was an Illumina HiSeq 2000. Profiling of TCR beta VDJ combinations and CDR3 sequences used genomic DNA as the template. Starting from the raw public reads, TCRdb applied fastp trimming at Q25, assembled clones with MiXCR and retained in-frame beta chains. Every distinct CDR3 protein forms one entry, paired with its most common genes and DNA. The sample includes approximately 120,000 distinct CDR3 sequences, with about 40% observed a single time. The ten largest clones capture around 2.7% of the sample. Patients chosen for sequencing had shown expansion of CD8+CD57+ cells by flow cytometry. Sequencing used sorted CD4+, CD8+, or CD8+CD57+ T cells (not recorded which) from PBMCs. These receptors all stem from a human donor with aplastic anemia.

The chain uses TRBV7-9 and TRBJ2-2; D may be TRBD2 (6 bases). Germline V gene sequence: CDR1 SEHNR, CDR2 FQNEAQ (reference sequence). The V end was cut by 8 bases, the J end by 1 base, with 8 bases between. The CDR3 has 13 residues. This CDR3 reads CASGGMNTGELFF. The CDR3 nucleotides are TGTGCCAGCGGGGGGATGAACACCGGGGAGCTGTTTTTT.

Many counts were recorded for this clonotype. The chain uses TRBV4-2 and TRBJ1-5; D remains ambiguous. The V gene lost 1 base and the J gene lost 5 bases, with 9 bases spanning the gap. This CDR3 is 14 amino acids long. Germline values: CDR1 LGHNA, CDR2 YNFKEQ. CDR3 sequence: CASSQVRGYQPQHF. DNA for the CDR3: TGTGCCAGCAGCCAAGTCCGGGGATATCAGCCCCAGCATTTT.

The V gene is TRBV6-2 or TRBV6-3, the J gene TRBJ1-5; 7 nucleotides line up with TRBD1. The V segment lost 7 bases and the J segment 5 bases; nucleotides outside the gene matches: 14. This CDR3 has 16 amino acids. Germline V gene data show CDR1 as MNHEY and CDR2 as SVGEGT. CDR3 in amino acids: CASTSPHRGGDQPQHF. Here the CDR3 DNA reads TGTGCCAGCACCTCTCCCCACAGGGGTGGAGATCAGCCCCAGCATTTT.

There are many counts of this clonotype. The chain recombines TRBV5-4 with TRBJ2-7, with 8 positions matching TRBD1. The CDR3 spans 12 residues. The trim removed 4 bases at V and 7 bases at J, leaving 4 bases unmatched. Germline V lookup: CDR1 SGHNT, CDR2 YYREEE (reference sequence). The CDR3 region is CASSQDRGEQYV. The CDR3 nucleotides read TGTGCCAGCAGCCAAGACAGGGGAGAGCAGTACGTC.

The CDR3 bases are TGCGCCAGCAGCCAGGGGTCCGCCTACGAGCAGTACTTC. Its translation is CASSQGSAYEQYF. The chain combines TRBV5-1 with TRBJ2-7, with D possibly TRBD1 on 6 matching bases. This CDR3 is 13 amino acids long. Trimming removed 4 bases at V and 2 bases at J, with 10 bases between. Per the germline V gene, CDR1 is SGHRS and CDR2 is YFSETQ.

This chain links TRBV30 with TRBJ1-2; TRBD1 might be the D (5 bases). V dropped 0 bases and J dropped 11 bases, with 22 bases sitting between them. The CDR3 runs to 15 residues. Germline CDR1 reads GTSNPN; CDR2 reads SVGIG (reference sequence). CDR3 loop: CAWSVRERGLNLYTF. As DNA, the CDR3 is TGTGCCTGGAGTGTACGAGAGAGGGGTCTGAACCTGTACACCTTC. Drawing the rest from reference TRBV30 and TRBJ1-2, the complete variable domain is SQTIHQWPATLVQPVGSPLSLECTVEGTSNPNLYWYRQAAGRGLQLLFYSVGIGQISSEVPQNLSASRPQDRQFILSSKKLLLSDSGFYLCAWSVRERGLNLYTFGSGTRLTVV.

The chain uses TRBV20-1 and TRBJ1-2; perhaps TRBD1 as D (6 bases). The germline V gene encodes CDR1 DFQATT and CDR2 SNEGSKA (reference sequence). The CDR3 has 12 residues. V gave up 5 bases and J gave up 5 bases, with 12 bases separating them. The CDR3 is CSALTGVYGYTF. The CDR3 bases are TGCAGTGCTTTGACAGGCGTTTATGGCTACACCTTC.

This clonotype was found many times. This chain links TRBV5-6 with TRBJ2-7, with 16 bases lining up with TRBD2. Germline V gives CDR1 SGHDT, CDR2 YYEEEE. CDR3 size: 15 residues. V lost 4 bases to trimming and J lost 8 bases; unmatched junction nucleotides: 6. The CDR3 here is CASSAPGLAGGQQYF. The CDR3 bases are TGTGCCAGCAGCGCACCGGGACTAGCGGGGGGGCAGCAGTACTTC. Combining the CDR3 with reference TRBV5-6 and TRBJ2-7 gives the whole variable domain DAGVTQSPTHLIKTRGQQVTLRCSPKSGHDTVSWYQQALGQGPQFIFQYYEEEERQRGNFPDRFSGHQFPNYSSELNVNALLLGDSALYLCASSAPGLAGGQQYFGPGTRLTVT.

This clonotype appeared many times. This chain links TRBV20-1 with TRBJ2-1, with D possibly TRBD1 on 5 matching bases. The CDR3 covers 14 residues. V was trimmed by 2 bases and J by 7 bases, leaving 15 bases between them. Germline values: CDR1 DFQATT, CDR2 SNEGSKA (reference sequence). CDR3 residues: CSARSRALRNEQFF. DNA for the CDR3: TGCAGTGCTAGATCCAGGGCGTTGCGAAATGAGCAGTTCTTC.

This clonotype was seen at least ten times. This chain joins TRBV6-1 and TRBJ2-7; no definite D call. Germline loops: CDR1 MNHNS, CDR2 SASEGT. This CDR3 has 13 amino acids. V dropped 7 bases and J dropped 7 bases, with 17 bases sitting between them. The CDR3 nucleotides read TGTGCCAGCAACATCCCCGAAGATCGTGAGCAGTACTTC. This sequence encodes CASNIPEDREQYF.

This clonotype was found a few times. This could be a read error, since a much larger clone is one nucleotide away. The CDR3, as DNA: TGTGCCAGCAGGCCACAGGGGGGCAGTCAGCCCCAGCATTTT. This translates into CASRPQGGSQPQHF. The chain is built from TRBV6-1 and TRBJ1-5, with 8 bases identical to TRBD1. Germline CDR1 and CDR2: MNHNS and SASEGT. The CDR3 runs to 14 residues. The J segment lost 6 bases and the V segment lost 6 bases, leaving 7 bases of the junction unmatched.

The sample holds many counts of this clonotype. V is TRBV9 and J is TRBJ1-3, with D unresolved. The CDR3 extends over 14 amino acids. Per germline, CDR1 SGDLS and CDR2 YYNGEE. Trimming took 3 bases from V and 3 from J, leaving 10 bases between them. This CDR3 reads CASSALGVGNTIYF. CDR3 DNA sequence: TGTGCCAGCAGCGCCCTCGGGGTTGGAAACACCATATATTTT. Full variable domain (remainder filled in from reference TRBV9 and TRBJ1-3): DSGVTQTPKHLITATGQRVTLRCSPRSGDLSVYWYQQSLDQGLQFLIQYYNGEERAKGNILERFSAQQFPDLHSELNLSSLELGDSALYFCASSALGVGNTIYFGEGSWLTVV.

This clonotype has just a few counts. CDR3 in amino acids: CASSLEFTRSWGNQPQHF. The DNA of the CDR3 is TGTGCCAGCAGCTTAGAATTTACCCGCTCCTGGGGCAATCAGCCCCAGCATTTT. V usage is TRBV7-4 and J usage is TRBJ1-5; D call uncertain. This CDR3 comprises 18 residues. Trimming took off 1 base at V and 2 bases at J, with 18 bases between the two ends. Looked up from germline, CDR1 is SGHVT and CDR2 is SQSDAQ.

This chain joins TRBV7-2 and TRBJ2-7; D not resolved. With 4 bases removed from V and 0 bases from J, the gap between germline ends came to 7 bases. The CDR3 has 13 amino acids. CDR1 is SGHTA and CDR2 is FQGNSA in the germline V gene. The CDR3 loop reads CASSSSNSYEQYF. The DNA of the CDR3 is TGTGCCAGCAGCTCCAGCAACTCCTACGAGCAGTACTTC. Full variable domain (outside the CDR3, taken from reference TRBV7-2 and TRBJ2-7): GAGVSQSPSNKVTEKGKDVELRCDPISGHTALYWYRQSLGQGLEFLIYFQGNSAPDKSGLPSDRFSAERTGGSVSTLTIQRTQQEDSAVYLCASSSSNSYEQYFGPGTRLTVT.

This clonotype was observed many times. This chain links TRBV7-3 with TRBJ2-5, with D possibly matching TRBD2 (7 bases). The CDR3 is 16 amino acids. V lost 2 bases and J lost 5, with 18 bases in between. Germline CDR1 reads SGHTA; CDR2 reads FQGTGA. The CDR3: CASSLGRLGGAETQYF. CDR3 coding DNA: TGTGCCAGCAGCTTAGGGCGCTTAGGGGGGGCCGAGACCCAGTACTTC.

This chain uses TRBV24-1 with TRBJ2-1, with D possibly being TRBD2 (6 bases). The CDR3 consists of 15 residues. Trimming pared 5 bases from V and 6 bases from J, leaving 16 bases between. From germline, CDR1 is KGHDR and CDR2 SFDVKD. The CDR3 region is CATSGGTGPGNEQFF. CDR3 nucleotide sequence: TGTGCCACCAGTGGGGGGACTGGGCCTGGCAATGAGCAGTTCTTC.

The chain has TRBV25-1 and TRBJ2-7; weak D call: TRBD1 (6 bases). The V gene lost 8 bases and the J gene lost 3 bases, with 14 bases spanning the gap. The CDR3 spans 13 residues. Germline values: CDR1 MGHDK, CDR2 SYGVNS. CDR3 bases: TGTGCCAGCGGACGGACAGACAGCTACGAGCAGTACTTC. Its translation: CASGRTDSYEQYF.

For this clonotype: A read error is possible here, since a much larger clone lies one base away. The CDR3 DNA reads as TGCGCCAGCAGCCAAGAGATCATAGCAGCGACTTTCTTT. Its translation is CASSQEIIAATFF. The rearrangement uses TRBV4-1 and TRBJ1-1; D not certain. Germline values: CDR1 MGHRA, CDR2 YSYEKL. The CDR3 is 13 residues long. Trimming stripped 0 bases from V and 12 bases from J, with 14 bases between.

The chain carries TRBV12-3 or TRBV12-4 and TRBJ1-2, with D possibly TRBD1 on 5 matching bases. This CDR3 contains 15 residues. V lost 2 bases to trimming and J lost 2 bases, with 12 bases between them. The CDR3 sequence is CASSLRQGKNYGYTF. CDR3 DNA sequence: TGTGCCAGCAGTTTAAGGCAGGGAAAAAACTATGGCTACACCTTC.

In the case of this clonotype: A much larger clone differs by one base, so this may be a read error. CDR3 sequence reads: CATSDSRGGGTQYF. The CDR3 coding sequence is TGTGCCACCAGTGATTCTAGGGGGGGGGGGACCCAGTACTTC. This chain links TRBV24-1 with TRBJ2-5, with a tentative D call TRBD2 (7 bases). Trimming shortened V by 2 bases and J by 7 bases, and 13 bases separated the two germline ends. The CDR3 loop spans 14 amino acids. Germline CDR1 reads KGHDR; CDR2 reads SFDVKD.

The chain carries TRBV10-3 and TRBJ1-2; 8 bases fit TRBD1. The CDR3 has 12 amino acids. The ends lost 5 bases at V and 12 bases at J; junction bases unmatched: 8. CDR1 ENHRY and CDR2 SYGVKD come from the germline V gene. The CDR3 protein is CAISLTGDGNTF. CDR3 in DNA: TGTGCCATCAGTCTGACAGGGGATGGAAACACCTTC.

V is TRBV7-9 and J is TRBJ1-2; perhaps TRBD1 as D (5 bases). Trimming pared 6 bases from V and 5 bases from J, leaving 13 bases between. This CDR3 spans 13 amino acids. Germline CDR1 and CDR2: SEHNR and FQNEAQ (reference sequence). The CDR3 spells CASSLTVLYGYTF. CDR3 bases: TGTGCCAGCAGTTTGACAGTGCTGTATGGCTACACCTTC.